The rows below give T cell receptor beta chains drawn from one sample of a study of naive and memory T cell subsets. TCRdb called the 5' RACE reads again in MiXCR, with one record for every CDR3 protein. The sample includes tens of thousands of distinct CDR3 sequences, approximately 6.6% of them seen just once. These receptors all stem from a male donor in good health. The CDR3 runs from the conserved cysteine through the conserved F or W. The D gene is left open where the match is weak. The size entry is marked missing in some rows and otherwise reads once, few, many or a size class.

d_call j_call clone_size v_call cdr3_aa cdr3_nt
NA TRBJ1-5 NA TRBV27 CASSQAGLNQPQHF TGTGCCAGCAGTCAAGCAGGTCTCAATCAGCCCCAGCATTTT
NA TRBJ2-2 many TRBV7-6 CASSPRGAGAGELFF TGTGCCAGCAGCCCCCGAGGGGCTGGAGCCGGGGAGCTGTTTTTT
TRBD1 TRBJ2-3 many TRBV29-1 CSVGQGADTQYF TGCAGCGTTGGACAGGGAGCAGATACGCAGTATTTT
TRBD1 TRBJ2-1 few TRBV20-1 CSALGGQGAWNEQFF TGCAGTGCCCTAGGGGGACAGGGGGCTTGGAATGAGCAGTTCTTC
NA TRBJ2-3 few TRBV2 CASRRRDLTDTQYF TGTGCCAGCAGGCGGCGGGACCTCACAGATACGCAGTATTTT
TRBD1 TRBJ1-5 many TRBV2 CASSVLGQGGDQPQHF TGTGCCAGCAGTGTCCTTGGACAGGGTGGAGATCAGCCCCAGCATTTT
NA TRBJ1-2 few TRBV29-1 CSVTTGPNYGYTF TGCAGCGTGACCACGGGCCCGAACTATGGCTACACCTTC
NA TRBJ1-1 few TRBV5-8 CASSLTANTEAFF TGTGCCAGCAGCTTGACCGCGAACACTGAAGCTTTCTTT
TRBD1 TRBJ2-7 many TRBV29-1 CSVGTGSSYEQYF TGCAGCGTTGGGACAGGGAGCTCCTACGAGCAGTACTTC
TRBD2 TRBJ2-1 many TRBV6-1 CASRTVAGVYNEQFF TGTGCCAGCAGAACTGTAGCGGGGGTTTACAATGAGCAGTTCTTC
NA TRBJ1-5 many TRBV19 CASSIVHLSNQPQHF TGTGCCAGTAGTATAGTCCACCTTAGCAATCAGCCCCAGCATTTT
NA TRBJ2-7 many TRBV18 CASSPVSGQLDVTYEQYF TGTGCCAGCTCACCTGTATCCGGACAGTTGGACGTAACCTACGAGCAGTACTTC
NA TRBJ2-3 many TRBV6-6 CASRFGAGLADTQYF TGTGCCAGCCGTTTCGGCGCAGGGTTAGCAGATACGCAGTATTTT
TRBD2 TRBJ2-3 many TRBV20-1 CSARDSASGVRDTQYF TGCAGTGCTAGAGACTCTGCGAGCGGGGTGCGGGATACGCAGTATTTT
NA TRBJ2-1 many TRBV4-1 CASSQDWDRYNEQFF TGCGCCAGCAGCCAAGATTGGGACCGCTACAATGAGCAGTTCTTC
NA TRBJ2-3 NA TRBV6-5 CASSYSGGVPDTQYF TGTGCCAGCAGTTACTCCGGGGGAGTTCCAGATACGCAGTATTTT
TRBD1 TRBJ1-1 few TRBV6-6 CASTREQGALLNTEAFF TGTGCCAGCACCAGGGAGCAGGGGGCTCTATTGAACACTGAAGCTTTCTTT
NA TRBJ2-3 few TRBV2 CASSEGSSTDTQYF TGTGCCAGCAGTGAGGGGTCTAGCACAGATACGCAGTATTTT
NA TRBJ1-1 NA TRBV2 CASSEALRGAGAFF TGTGCCAGCAGTGAAGCGCTTCGGGGGGCCGGAGCTTTCTTT
TRBD2 TRBJ2-1 few TRBV29-1 CSSGAGGINEQFF TGCAGCTCTGGGGCGGGAGGGATAAATGAGCAGTTCTTC
TRBD2 TRBJ2-5 NA TRBV18 CASSPSELAGGGETQYF TGTGCCAGCTCACCATCGGAACTAGCGGGGGGCGGTGAGACCCAGTACTTC
NA TRBJ2-5 NA TRBV3-1 CASSQVEKTAYTPQETQYF TGTGCCAGCAGCCAAGTTGAAAAGACGGCCTATACCCCCCAAGAGACCCAGTACTTC
TRBD2 TRBJ2-3 NA TRBV7-9 CASSLAGTSGATDTQYF TGTGCCAGCAGCTTAGCAGGGACTAGCGGGGCCACAGATACGCAGTATTTT
NA TRBJ2-2 NA TRBV19 CASRAGTFDTGELFF TGTGCCAGTCGGGCCGGGACCTTTGACACCGGGGAGCTGTTTTTT